This T cell receptor beta chain appears in the sequencing data of a study of blood T cell repertoires in COVID-19. This table comes from immunoSEQ multiplex PCR, and its TCRdb copy is limited to in-frame clones, with some not included. Of 150,000 to 250,000 clones listed, roughly 79% are singletons. Per the germline V gene, CDR1 is LGHNA and CDR2 is YNFKEQ. Trimming cost V 2 bases and J 1 base; bases outside gene matches: 10. CDR3 length: 19 residues. The sequence came from a human donor with acute or convalescent COVID-19. The donor label of this sample is uncertain. V usage is TRBV4-2 and J usage is TRBJ2-3, with 12 bases identical to TRBD2. Source material: peripheral blood. CDR3 sequence reads: CASSQRLAGGSSGTDTQYF. For the CDR3, the DNA is TGTGCCAGCAGCCAACGTCTAGCGGGAGGGTCCTCCGGCACAGATACGCAGTATTTT.